Reported below is one TCR beta chain. Profiled with immunoSEQ multiplex PCR; TCRdb holds only in-frame clones, not every one. The sample has 20,000 to 25,000 clones, about 70% seen once. The data were obtained in a study of STAT5B mutations in CD4+ large granular lymphocyte leukemia. The receptor was isolated from a human donor in good health. Sequencing was carried out using CD4+ T cells from blood buffy coats.

This CDR3 reads CATRTDRRDYTF. The CDR3 nucleotides read TGTGCCACCAGGACGGACCGACGGGACTACACCTTC. The chain employs TRBV6-5 and TRBJ1-2; D gene ambiguous. This CDR3 spans 12 amino acids. Trimming pared 10 bases from V and 10 bases from J, leaving 19 bases between. Germline V lookup: CDR1 MNHEY, CDR2 SVGAGI.